This T cell receptor beta chain was captured by sequencing in a study of regulatory T cells in long-lasting Graves disease. As to time point: newly diagnosed GD, antithyroid drugs for less than 3 months. Generation of the TCR library employed RNA extracted from PBMCs. A volume of 7 to 9 milliliters of peripheral blood was collected in EDTA tubes. Library construction for TCR beta used iRepertoire HTBI primers and Arm-PCR of CDR3 regions. From the multiplex PCR reads, TCRdb called clonotypes with MiXCR, one entry per CDR3 protein. The sample carries roughly 610,000 distinct CDR3 sequences, more than 15% recorded once. In addition, the sample was reused for a study of T cells in Graves' hyperthyroidism and ophthalmopathy. As that report states: Aged 18 to 65, the patients had hyperthyroidism that was newly diagnosed and had lasted under 2 months.

The source is a man aged 18 to 29 with Graves disease. The sequences come from peripheral blood mononuclear cells (PBMCs), collected at new diagnosis, from a patient treated with antithyroid drugs.

The CDR3 is CATQRTGGNTEAFF. CDR3 DNA sequence: TGCGCCACCCAAAGGACAGGGGGGAACACTGAAGCTTTCTTT. This rearrangement joins TRBV5-1 to TRBJ1-1; 10 nucleotides match TRBD1. Germline-derived CDR1 and CDR2 are SGHRS and YFSETQ. CDR3 size: 14 residues. V lost 9 bases and J lost 1; bases outside the gene matches: 6.